This record concerns one T cell receptor beta chain sequence. Original processing notes: Scientists estimated how many nucleated cells there were by amplifying reference gene primers. Repertoires were generated with immunoSEQ multiplex PCR, while TCRdb's copy carries only in-frame clones and drops some. V and J calls and clone size come straight from that table; D and trimming were deduced from the DNA. The profile covers about 180,000 clones, with roughly 88% appearing a single time and roughly 9.8% taken by the ten largest. The source of the sample is a study of blood T cell repertoires in COVID-19. Sequencing was carried out using peripheral blood. This TCR derives from an elderly woman with acute or convalescent COVID-19.

CDR3 DNA sequence: TGTGCCAGCAGCCCTACCCCGGGGAGGGAGCATGGCTACACCTTC. Translation gives CASSPTPGREHGYTF. V gene TRBV7-9 combines with J gene TRBJ1-2; D is ambiguous. Trimming shortened V by 5 bases and J by 6 bases, and 19 bases separated the two germline ends. CDR1 and CDR2 (germline): SEHNR, FQNEAQ (reference sequence). The CDR3 runs to 15 residues.